The following is a T cell receptor (beta chain) sequence with its context. Its antigen is still unknown. The data were taken from a study of read filtering for tumor transcriptome and immune sequencing. Study findings and constraints: Correlation between methods rose after single-read clonotypes were removed.

This library used approximately 390 ng RNA and molecular barcoded adaptors spanning alpha/delta and beta/gamma chains. TCRdb analysed the reads with MiXCR anew, one entry per CDR3 protein. The table shows tens of thousands of distinct CDR3 sequences, with roughly 19% occurring only once. The sequenced material came from a population of CD138-negative cells sorted from bone marrow. This clonotype was obtained from a donor at least 40 years old with multiple myeloma.

CDR3 in DNA: TGCAGCGTTGAGCAGGGAATGCGGTACGAGCAGTACTTC. Translation gives CSVEQGMRYEQYF. The chain joins TRBV29-1 to TRBJ2-7; perhaps TRBD1 as D (5 bases). V lost 3 bases and J lost 4, with 13 bases in between. There are 13 residues in the CDR3. Germline V lookup: CDR1 SQVTM, CDR2 ANQGSEA.